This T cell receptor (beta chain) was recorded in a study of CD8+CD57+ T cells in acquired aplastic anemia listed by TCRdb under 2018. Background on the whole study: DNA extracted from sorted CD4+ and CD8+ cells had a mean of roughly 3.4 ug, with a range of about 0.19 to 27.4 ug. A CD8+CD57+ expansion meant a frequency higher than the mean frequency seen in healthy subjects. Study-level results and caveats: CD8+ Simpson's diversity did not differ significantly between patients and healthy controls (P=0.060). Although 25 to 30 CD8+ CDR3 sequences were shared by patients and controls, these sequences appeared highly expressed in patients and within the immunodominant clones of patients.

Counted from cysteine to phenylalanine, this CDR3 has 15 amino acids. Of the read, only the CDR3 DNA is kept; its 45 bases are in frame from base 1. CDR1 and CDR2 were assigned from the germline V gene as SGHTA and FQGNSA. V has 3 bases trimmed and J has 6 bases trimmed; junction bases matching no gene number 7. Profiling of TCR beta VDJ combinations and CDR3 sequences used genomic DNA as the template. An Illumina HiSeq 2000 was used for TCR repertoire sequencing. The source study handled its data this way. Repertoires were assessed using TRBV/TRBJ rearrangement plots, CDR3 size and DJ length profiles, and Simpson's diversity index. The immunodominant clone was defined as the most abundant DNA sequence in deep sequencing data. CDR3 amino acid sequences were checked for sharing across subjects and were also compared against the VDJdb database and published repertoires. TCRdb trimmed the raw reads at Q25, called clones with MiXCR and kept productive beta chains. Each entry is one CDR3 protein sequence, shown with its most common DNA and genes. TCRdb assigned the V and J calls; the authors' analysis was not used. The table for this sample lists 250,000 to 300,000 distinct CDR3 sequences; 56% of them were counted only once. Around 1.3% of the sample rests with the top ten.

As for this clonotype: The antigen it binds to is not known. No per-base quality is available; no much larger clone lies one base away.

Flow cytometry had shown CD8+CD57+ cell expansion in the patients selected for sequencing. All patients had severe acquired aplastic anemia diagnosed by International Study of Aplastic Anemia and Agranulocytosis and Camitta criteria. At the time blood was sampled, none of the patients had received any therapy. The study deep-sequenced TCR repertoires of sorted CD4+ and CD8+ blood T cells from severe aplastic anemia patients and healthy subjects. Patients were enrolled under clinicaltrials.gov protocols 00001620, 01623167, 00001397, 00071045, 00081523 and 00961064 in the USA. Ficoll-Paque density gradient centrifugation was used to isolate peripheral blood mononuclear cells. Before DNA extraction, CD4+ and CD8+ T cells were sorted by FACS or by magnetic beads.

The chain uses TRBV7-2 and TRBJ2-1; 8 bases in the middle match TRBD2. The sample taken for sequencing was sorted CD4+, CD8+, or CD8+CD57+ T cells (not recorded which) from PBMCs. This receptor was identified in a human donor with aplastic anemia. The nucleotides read TGTGCCAGCAGCTTCGTAGGGACTAGGATCAATGAGCAGTTCTTC. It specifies CASSFVGTRINEQFF.